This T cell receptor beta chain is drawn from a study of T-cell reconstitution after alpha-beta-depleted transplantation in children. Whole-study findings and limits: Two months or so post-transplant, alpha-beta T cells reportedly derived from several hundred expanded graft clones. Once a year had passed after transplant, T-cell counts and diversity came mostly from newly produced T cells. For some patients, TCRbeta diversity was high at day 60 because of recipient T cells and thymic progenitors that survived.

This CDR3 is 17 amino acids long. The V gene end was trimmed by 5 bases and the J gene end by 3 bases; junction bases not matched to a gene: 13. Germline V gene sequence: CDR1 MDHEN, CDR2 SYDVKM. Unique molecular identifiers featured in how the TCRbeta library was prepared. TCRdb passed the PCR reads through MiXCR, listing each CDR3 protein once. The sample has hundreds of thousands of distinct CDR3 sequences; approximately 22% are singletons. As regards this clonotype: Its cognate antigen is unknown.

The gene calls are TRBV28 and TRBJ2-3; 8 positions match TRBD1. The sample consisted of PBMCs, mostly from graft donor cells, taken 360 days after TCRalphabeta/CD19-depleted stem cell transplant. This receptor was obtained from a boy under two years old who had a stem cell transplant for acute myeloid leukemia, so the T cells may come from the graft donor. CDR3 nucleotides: TGTGCCAGCAGTGACGCCCCGGACAGGGAGAGGACAGATACGCAGTATTTT. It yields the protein CASSDAPDRERTDTQYF.